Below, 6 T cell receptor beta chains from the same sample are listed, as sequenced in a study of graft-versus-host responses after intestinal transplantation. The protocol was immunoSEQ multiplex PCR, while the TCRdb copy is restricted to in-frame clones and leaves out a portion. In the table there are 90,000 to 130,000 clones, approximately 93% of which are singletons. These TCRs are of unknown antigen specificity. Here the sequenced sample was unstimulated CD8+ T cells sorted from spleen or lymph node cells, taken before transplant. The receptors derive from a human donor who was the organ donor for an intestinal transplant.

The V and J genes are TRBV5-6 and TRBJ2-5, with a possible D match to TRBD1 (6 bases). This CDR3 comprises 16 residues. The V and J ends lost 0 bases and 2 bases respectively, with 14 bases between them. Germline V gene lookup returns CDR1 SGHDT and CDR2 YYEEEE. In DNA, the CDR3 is TGTGCCAGCAGCTTGGTATTGGACAGCAATCAAGAGACCCAGTACTTC. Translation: CASSLVLDSNQETQYF.

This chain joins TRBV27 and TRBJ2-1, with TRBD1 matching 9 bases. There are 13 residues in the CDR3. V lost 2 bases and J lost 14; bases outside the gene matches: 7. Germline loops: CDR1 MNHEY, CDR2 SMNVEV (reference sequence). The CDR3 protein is CASSLGTGGEKFF. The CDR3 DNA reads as TGTGCCAGCAGTTTAGGTACAGGGGGCGAAAAGTTCTTC.

The CDR3 DNA is TGTGCCAGCAATATACAGGGGTACGAGGAAAAACTGTTTTTT. It yields the protein CASNIQGYEEKLFF. This sequence joins TRBV6-1 and TRBJ1-4; 7 positions match TRBD1. Germline V gene lookup returns CDR1 MNHNS and CDR2 SASEGT. V was pared by 7 bases and J by 8 bases, with 10 bases of the junction left unmatched. This CDR3 contains 14 residues.

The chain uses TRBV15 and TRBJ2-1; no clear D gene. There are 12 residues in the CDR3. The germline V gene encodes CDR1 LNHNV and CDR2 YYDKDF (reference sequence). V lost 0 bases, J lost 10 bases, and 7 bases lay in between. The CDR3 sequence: CATSRDLLEQFF. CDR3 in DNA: TGTGCCACCAGCAGAGATTTGCTGGAGCAGTTCTTC.

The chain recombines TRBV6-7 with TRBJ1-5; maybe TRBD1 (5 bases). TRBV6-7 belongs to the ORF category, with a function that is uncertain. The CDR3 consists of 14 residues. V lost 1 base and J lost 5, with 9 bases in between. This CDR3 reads CASSYWGNYQPQHF. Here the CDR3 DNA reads TGTGCCAGCAGTTACTGGGGCAACTATCAGCCCCAGCATTTT.

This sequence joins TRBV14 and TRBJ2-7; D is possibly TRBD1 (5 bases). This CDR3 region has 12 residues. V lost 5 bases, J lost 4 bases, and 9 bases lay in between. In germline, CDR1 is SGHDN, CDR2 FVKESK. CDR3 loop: CASSSTGYEQYF. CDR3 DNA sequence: TGTGCCAGCAGCTCCACAGGATACGAGCAGTACTTC. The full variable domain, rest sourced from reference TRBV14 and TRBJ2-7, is EAGVTQFPSHSVIEKGQTVTLRCDPISGHDNLYWYRRVMGKEIKFLLHFVKESKQDESGMPNNRFLAERTGGTYSTLKVQPAELEDSGVYFCASSSTGYEQYFGPGTRLTVT.